This T cell receptor (beta chain) is drawn from a study of cytomegalovirus exposure and HLA in healthy donors. Use of 60 Vbeta and 13 Jbeta primers characterized the PCR. Sequencing was performed with immunoSEQ multiplex PCR; in TCRdb, only in-frame clones are kept and a portion is missing. This sample has approximately 190,000 clones, with almost 70% found just once. This clone was observed a single time. The V gene end was trimmed by 5 bases and the J gene end by 6 bases; junction bases not matched to a gene: 8. There are 14 residues in the CDR3. Germline CDR1 and CDR2: LGHNA and YNFKEQ. The sample comprised PBMCs. The gene calls are TRBV4-2 and TRBJ1-1; TRBD1 matches 8 bases. This TCR derives from a man aged 35 to 55 in good health and CMV-seropositive. The CDR3: CASSGETGDSEAFF. CDR3 in DNA: TGTGCCAGCAGCGGTGAGACAGGGGATTCTGAAGCTTTCTTT.